This TCR beta chain was sequenced for a study of graft-versus-host responses after intestinal transplantation. Study summary: The recipients all started with anti-thymocyte globulin induction and then took tacrolimus and steroids for 3 to 4 years. Study results and caveats: Detected in recipient marrow were GvH clones, some of which were first observed in ileum or blood.

With respect to this clone: Its cognate antigen is unknown.

Each post-transplant bone marrow sample was taken from the posterior iliac crest or from another site. J was trimmed by 1 base and V by 4 bases; bases with no gene match: 7. The germline V gene has CDR1 SGHAT and CDR2 FQDESV (reference sequence). This CDR3 comprises 15 residues. The method was immunoSEQ multiplex PCR; TCRdb's version includes in-frame clones alone and lacks a portion of them. Altogether 3,200 or so clones are present, roughly 91% being singletons, with the ten largest covering about 4%. The material was bone marrow, obtained more than 350 days after transplant. The clonotype was recovered from a human patient who received an intestinal transplant, so some T cells may come from the graft donor. This sequence joins TRBV11-1 and TRBJ2-7; 7 nucleotides align to TRBD2. CDR3 in amino acids: CASSSSGGTSYEQYF. The DNA of the CDR3 is TGTGCCAGCAGCTCTTCGGGGGGAACATCCTACGAGCAGTACTTC.